Listed here is a single TCR beta chain. Its antigen is unknown. This entry comes from a study of T cells expressing NK-cell markers. Overall study: The authors derived TCR beta repertoires from sorted CD3+CD56+NKG2C+, CD3+CD56+NKG2C- and CD3+CD56-NKG2C+ T cells.

Production of TCR beta cDNA relied on 5'RACE template switching with UMIs. From the 5' RACE reads, TCRdb lists one entry per CDR3 protein and no DNA. This sample's table has hundreds of thousands of distinct CDR3 sequences. The CDR3 totals 15 residues. Per the germline V gene, CDR1 is LNHNV and CDR2 is YYDKDF (reference sequence). The study, taken as a whole, reports: Expanded clones of NKG2C+ T cells had an unclear HCMV specificity. Also leading the CD3+CD56-NKG2C+ fraction in a handful of donors were these clonotypes.

The chain is built from TRBV15 and TRBJ2-3; TCRdb designates TRBD1, a call that cannot be tested without DNA. The clonotype comes from a man between 18 and 69 years old in good health. Material for sequencing was blood T cells: a sorted CD56 or NKG2C T cell subset, CD4+ or CD8+ T cells, or bulk PBMC T cells (not recorded which). The CDR3 protein is CATSRDPGLMDTQYF. Full variable domain (missing parts from reference TRBV15 and TRBJ2-3): DAMVIQNPRYQVTQFGKPVTLSCSQTLNHNVMYWYQQKSSQAPKLLFHYYDKDFNNEADTPDNFQSRRPNTSFCFLDIRSPGLGDTAMYLCATSRDPGLMDTQYFGPGTRLTVL.